Listed here are 32 T cell receptor beta chains from one sample, sequenced in a study of patients and donors after allogeneic stem cell transplantation. TCRdb analysed the RT-PCR reads with MiXCR anew, one entry per CDR3 protein. The data hold approximately 140,000 distinct CDR3 sequences, with about a third observed a single time. Sequencing was carried out using blood, either unsorted or a sorted T cell fraction (not recorded which). These TCRs come from a human donor who was either an allogeneic HSCT recipient or a stem cell or donor lymphocyte infusion donor (not recorded which). It is not recorded whose cells these are; they may come from a transplant donor.

Here the CDR3 reads CASSQDRGGGEKLFF. In DNA form, the CDR3 reads TGCGCCAGCAGCCAAGATAGGGGCGGGGGGGAAAAACTGTTTTTT. The chain links TRBV4-3 to TRBJ1-4, with D possibly TRBD1 on 5 matching bases. Looked up from germline, CDR1 is LGHNA and CDR2 is YSLEER. Trimming took 0 bases from V and 8 from J, leaving 13 bases between them. The CDR3 sequence is 15 residues long.

This clonotype appeared a few times. The chain links TRBV20-1 to TRBJ2-7, with D maybe TRBD2 (6 bases). CDR1 is DFQATT, CDR2 SNEGSKA, per germline (reference sequence). Trimming left V 1 base short and J 2 bases short, with 9 bases between. The CDR3 is made up of 13 amino acids. CDR3 nucleotide sequence: TGCAGTGCTAGAGCCGGGGGAACCTACGAGCAGTACGTC. Its translation: CSARAGGTYEQYV.

This sequence joins TRBV27 and TRBJ2-1; TRBD2 matches at 8 bases. This CDR3 has 17 amino acids. Losses at the gene ends were 2 bases for V and 0 bases for J; bases not matched to a gene: 6. Germline V lookup: CDR1 MNHEY, CDR2 SMNVEV (reference sequence). In nucleotides, the CDR3 is TGTGCCAGCAGTTTAGCGGGGGGACCCCCCTCCTACAATGAGCAGTTCTTC. Translating gives CASSLAGGPPSYNEQFF.

The chain joins TRBV10-2 to TRBJ1-1, with a possible D match to TRBD1 (6 bases). The CDR3 loop spans 12 amino acids. Germline V CDR1 and CDR2: WSHSY, SAAADI. Deletions cut 10 bases from V and 8 bases from J, with 17 bases between. As DNA, the CDR3 is TGCGCCACCAGAGTCGGGGGCTCGGAAGCTTTCTTT. Translation gives CATRVGGSEAFF.

The rearrangement joins TRBV7-6 to TRBJ2-3; D may be TRBD2 (6 bases). V lost 0 bases and J lost 8, with 12 bases in between. Looked up from germline, CDR1 is SGHVS and CDR2 is FNYEAQ. The CDR3 loop spans 14 amino acids. The CDR3 DNA sequence: TGTGCCAGCAGCTTAGCGACACTCGGGGGTACGCAGTATTTT. Its translation: CASSLATLGGTQYF.

The chain combines TRBV4-1 with TRBJ2-2, with unresolved D. The germline V and J ends were trimmed by 0 bases and 2 bases, with 4 bases remaining between them. There are 14 residues in the CDR3. Germline CDR1 reads MGHRA; CDR2 reads YSYEKL. This chain's CDR3 is CASSQDHNTGELFF. CDR3 in DNA: TGCGCCAGCAGCCAAGATCATAACACCGGGGAGCTGTTTTTT.

This clonotype was detected a few times. The rearrangement joins TRBV20-1 to TRBJ1-1; a possible D gene is TRBD1 (6 bases). The CDR3 runs to 13 residues. V was cut by 4 bases and J by 4 bases, with 13 bases left in between. CDR1 is DFQATT and CDR2 is SNEGSKA in the germline V gene (reference sequence). The CDR3 loop is CSATDPDSTEAFF. The CDR3 DNA sequence: TGCAGTGCTACCGATCCGGACAGCACTGAAGCTTTCTTT.

This chain joins TRBV20-1 and TRBJ2-2; the D call may be TRBD1 or TRBD2 (5 bases each). The CDR3 is 15 amino acids. V lost 2 bases and J 0 bases, leaving 10 bases between the germline ends. CDR1 and CDR2 (germline): DFQATT, SNEGSKA (reference sequence). The CDR3 bases are TGCAGTGCTAGACCACGGGGACCGAACACCGGGGAGCTGTTTTTT. Encoded protein: CSARPRGPNTGELFF.

This chain links TRBV12-3 or TRBV12-4 with TRBJ2-3, with D possibly matching TRBD2 (5 bases). The V gene lost 5 bases and the J gene lost 2 bases, with 8 bases spanning the gap. The CDR3 is made up of 13 amino acids. CDR3 residues: CASSPDYTDTQYF. The CDR3 nucleotides are TGTGCCAGCAGTCCTGACTACACAGATACGCAGTATTTT.

The V and J genes are TRBV28 and TRBJ1-5; D call uncertain. Trimming shortened V by 3 bases and J by 5 bases, and 23 bases separated the two germline ends. Germline CDR1 reads MDHEN; CDR2 reads SYDVKM. CDR3 length: 18 residues. The CDR3 DNA reads TGTGCCAGCAGTTTCAATTCGCGACGGACCCCCCTCCATCAGCCCCAGCATTTT. Amino acids: CASSFNSRRTPLHQPQHF.

This clonotype was observed a single time. The V call is TRBV25-1, the J call TRBJ1-3, with 8 positions matching TRBD1. There are 16 residues in the CDR3. With V trimmed by 4 bases and J by 2 bases, 7 bases remained unmatched. The germline gives CDR1 MGHDK, CDR2 SYGVNS. CDR3 bases: TGTGCCAGCAGTGCTATTCCGGACAGGGCTGGAAACACCATATATTTT. It is translated as CASSAIPDRAGNTIYF.

The rearrangement uses TRBV20-1 and TRBJ1-2; possibly TRBD1 for D (6 bases). Germline CDR1 reads DFQATT; CDR2 reads SNEGSKA (reference sequence). The germline V and J ends were trimmed by 1 base and 5 bases, with 17 bases remaining between them. The CDR3 is made up of 15 amino acids. Here the CDR3 reads CSARVPLQGGYGYTF. The DNA of the CDR3 is TGCAGTGCTAGAGTCCCCCTACAGGGAGGGTATGGCTACACCTTC.

This clonotype was seen repeatedly, ten times or more. J is TRBJ1-1 and V is TRBV20-1; the D gene is possibly TRBD1 (5 bases). Trimming pared 6 bases from V and 5 bases from J, leaving 16 bases between. CDR3 size: 13 residues. Per germline, CDR1 DFQATT and CDR2 SNEGSKA (reference sequence). CDR3 DNA: TGCAGTGCCCCCGGGTGGGGGTGGACTGAAGCTTTCTTT. It translates to CSAPGWGWTEAFF.

There are many counts of this clonotype. The CDR3 DNA sequence: TGTGCCAGCGCCAGACAGGGGGGTTTTAATTCACCCCTCCACTTT. Amino acid sequence: CASARQGGFNSPLHF. The chain carries TRBV6-5 and TRBJ1-6, with 9 bases identical to TRBD1. Trimming removed 8 bases from V and 6 bases from J; junction bases left unmatched: 8. Germline V lookup: CDR1 MNHEY, CDR2 SVGAGI. CDR3 size: 15 residues.

V usage is TRBV14 and J usage is TRBJ1-6, with D possibly matching TRBD1 (5 bases). CDR1 SGHDN and CDR2 FVKESK come from the germline V gene. The CDR3 totals 16 residues. The ends were cut back, 5 bases at V and 0 bases at J, with 11 bases in the middle. The CDR3 nucleotides are TGTGCCAGCAGCGAACGGGGGAGCTCCTATAATTCACCCCTCCACTTT. It yields the protein CASSERGSSYNSPLHF. Full variable domain (missing parts from reference TRBV14 and TRBJ1-6): EAGVTQFPSHSVIEKGQTVTLRCDPISGHDNLYWYRRVMGKEIKFLLHFVKESKQDESGMPNNRFLAERTGGTYSTLKVQPAELEDSGVYFCASSERGSSYNSPLHFGNGTRLTVT.

This clonotype was recorded a few times. The V call is TRBV10-3, the J call TRBJ1-6; TRBD1 might be the D (5 bases). V lost 0 bases, J lost 8 bases, and 11 bases lay in between. CDR3 length: 15 residues. CDR1 is ENHRY, CDR2 SYGVKD, per germline. The CDR3 nucleotides read TGTGCCATCAGTGAGTCGATGGGGGGGGATTCACCCCTCCACTTT. Its translation: CAISESMGGDSPLHF.

V and J are TRBV5-1 and TRBJ1-4, with D unclear. Germline CDR1 is SGHRS and CDR2 is YFSETQ. The CDR3 runs 13 residues. V dropped 1 base and J dropped 2 bases, with 3 bases sitting between them. CDR3 nucleotides: TGCGCCAGCAGCTTGAAGACTAATGAAAAACTGTTTTTT. This gives the protein CASSLKTNEKLFF.

This clonotype was counted a few times. V usage is TRBV21-1 and J usage is TRBJ1-5; TRBD1 was called by the table and not checked on the DNA. TRBV21-1 is described as a pseudogene. This CDR3 is 15 amino acids long. This CDR3 is CASSTRGQRNQPQHF. For the CDR3, the DNA is TGTGCCAGCAGCACGCGGGGACAGCGCAATCAGCCCCAGCATTTT.

The chain combines TRBV20-1 with TRBJ1-1; 9 bases are a match to TRBD1. The V gene's germline CDR1 is DFQATT and CDR2 SNEGSKA (reference sequence). CDR3 length equals 12 residues. The ends lost 5 bases at V and 9 bases at J; junction bases unmatched: 7. CDR3 nucleotide sequence: TGCAGTGCTCGTGGACAGGGGCGGAAAGCTTTCTTT. It encodes CSARGQGRKAFF.

The rearrangement links TRBV19 to TRBJ1-5; D not resolved. V was clipped by 8 bases and J by 2 bases, with 13 bases between them. Germline CDR1 and CDR2: LNHDA and SQIVND (reference sequence). The CDR3 is 14 amino acids. The chain's CDR3 is CASHRNAGNQPQHF. CDR3 DNA sequence: TGTGCCAGTCACAGAAATGCAGGCAATCAGCCCCAGCATTTT. The variable domain in full, completed from reference TRBV19 and TRBJ1-5, reads DGGITQSPKYLFRKEGQNVTLSCEQNLNHDAMYWYRQDPGQGLRLIYYSQIVNDFQKGDIAEGYSVSREKKESFPLTVTSAQKNPTAFYLCASHRNAGNQPQHFGDGTRLSIL.

This clonotype came up a few times. V gene TRBV6-5 combines with J gene TRBJ2-1, with D possibly called TRBD1 or TRBD2 (5 bases each). The V end was cut by 2 bases, the J end by 8 bases, with 16 bases between. The CDR3 sequence is 15 residues long. In germline, CDR1 is MNHEY, CDR2 SVGAGI. CDR3 bases: TGTGCCAGCAGTTACGAGGGGCTCCCTAGACATGAGCAGTTCTTC. This gives the protein CASSYEGLPRHEQFF.

The table lists this clonotype with many counts. The chain joins TRBV13 to TRBJ1-1; D unclear. Deletions cut 1 base from V and 8 bases from J, with 8 bases between. CDR1 and CDR2 (germline): PRHDT, FYEKMQ (reference sequence). This CDR3 is built from 12 residues. CDR3 DNA: TGTGCCAGCAGCTTAGAGGGTCGGGAAGCTTTCTTT. This sequence encodes CASSLEGREAFF.

The sample holds a few counts of this clonotype. The chain has TRBV5-6 and TRBJ2-5; D is perhaps TRBD1 (5 bases). The V and J ends lost 0 bases and 0 bases respectively, with 6 bases between them. Germline CDR1 is SGHDT and CDR2 is YYEEEE. This CDR3 has 14 amino acids. The CDR3 protein is CASSLGQNQETQYF. The CDR3 nucleotides are TGTGCCAGCAGCTTGGGACAGAACCAAGAGACCCAGTACTTC. The whole variable domain, remainder taken from reference TRBV5-6 and TRBJ2-5, is DAGVTQSPTHLIKTRGQQVTLRCSPKSGHDTVSWYQQALGQGPQFIFQYYEEEERQRGNFPDRFSGHQFPNYSSELNVNALLLGDSALYLCASSLGQNQETQYFGPGTRLLVL.

J is TRBJ2-3 and V is TRBV5-1, with D uncertain. The germline CDR1 and CDR2 sequences are SGHRS and YFSETQ. Trimming took off 0 bases at V and 0 bases at J, with 5 bases between the two ends. The CDR3 contains 14 residues. CDR3: CASSLGRSTDTQYF. CDR3 nucleotide sequence: TGCGCCAGCAGCTTGGGACGGAGCACAGATACGCAGTATTTT.

This clonotype appeared a few times. The V and J genes are TRBV2 and TRBJ2-5; 8 nucleotides align to TRBD2. CDR3 length: 17 amino acids. Germline-derived CDR1 and CDR2 are SNHLY and FYNNEI. Trimming removed 2 bases from V and 4 bases from J; junction bases left unmatched: 12. Here the CDR3 reads CASSERASGRLRETQYF. As DNA, the CDR3 is TGTGCCAGCAGTGAAAGGGCTAGCGGGCGCCTTAGAGAGACCCAGTACTTC.

This CDR3 is CASSGEAFGGGSSYEQYF. DNA for the CDR3: TGTGCCAGCAGCGGAGAGGCATTCGGCGGGGGGTCCTCCTACGAGCAGTACTTC. V gene TRBV9 combines with J gene TRBJ2-7; 8 bases are shared with TRBD2. Germline V gene lookup returns CDR1 SGDLS and CDR2 YYNGEE. The CDR3 covers 18 residues. V shed 3 bases and J 0 bases; nucleotides not matched to a gene: 14.

The count of this clonotype is one. J is TRBJ2-1 and V is TRBV11-2; TRBD1 matches at 8 bases. The germline V gene encodes CDR1 SGHAT and CDR2 FQNNGV. V was clipped by 3 bases and J by 7 bases; unmatched bases: 5. The CDR3 is 14 amino acids. CDR3 region: CASSLTGASNEQFF. CDR3 in DNA: TGTGCCAGCAGCTTGACAGGGGCTTCGAATGAGCAGTTCTTC.

This clonotype was seen only a few times. The chain joins TRBV12-3 or TRBV12-4 to TRBJ1-1; tentative D call: TRBD1 (5 bases). The CDR3 is 15 amino acids. V lost 0 bases and J lost 4, with 12 bases in between. CDR3 protein: CASSLALPGTTEAFF. In DNA form, the CDR3 reads TGTGCCAGCAGTTTAGCGCTCCCGGGGACCACTGAAGCTTTCTTT.

This clonotype has a handful of counts. V gene TRBV7-3 combines with J gene TRBJ2-1, with 10 positions matching TRBD2. Trimming cost V 4 bases and J 2 bases; bases outside gene matches: 2. The CDR3 has 15 amino acids. Germline loops: CDR1 SGHTA, CDR2 FQGTGA. In nucleotides, the CDR3 is TGTGCCAGCAGCTCTACTAGCGGGGCCTACAATGAGCAGTTCTTC. Protein product: CASSSTSGAYNEQFF.

This chain uses TRBV12-3 or TRBV12-4 with TRBJ2-7, with unresolved D. This CDR3 has 11 residues. Trimming cost V 5 bases and J 6 bases, with 8 bases left between them. The chain's CDR3 is CASSILGEQYF. For the CDR3, the DNA is TGTGCCAGCAGTATATTGGGCGAGCAGTACTTC.

This chain uses TRBV10-3 with TRBJ2-3; D may match TRBD1 or TRBD2 (6 bases each). Germline V gene sequence: CDR1 ENHRY, CDR2 SYGVKD. CDR3 length: 14 residues. V lost 10 bases, J lost 4 bases, and 18 bases lay in between. In DNA form, the CDR3 reads TGTGCCACCGGGCCCCGGGGGCCGGCAGATACGCAGTATTTT. Its translation: CATGPRGPADTQYF.

This rearrangement joins TRBV18 to TRBJ2-7; 12 bases align to TRBD2. This CDR3 is built from 17 residues. The ends lost 2 bases at V and 1 base at J; junction bases unmatched: 6. Germline lookup yields CDR1 KGHSH and CDR2 LQKENI. CDR3 nucleotides: TGTGCCAGCTCACCAGAAGGTGGACTAGCGGGGTCCTACGAGCAGTACTTC. Encoded protein: CASSPEGGLAGSYEQYF.